What follows are 14 T cell receptor beta chains derived from one specimen sequenced in a study of blood T cell repertoires in COVID-19. This table comes from immunoSEQ multiplex PCR, and its TCRdb copy is limited to in-frame clones, with some not included. The table lists 200,000 to 300,000 clones, approximately 86% of them singletons, with nearly 2% in the top ten. The specimen sequenced was peripheral blood. The receptors were gathered from a man between 25 and 39 years old with active or convalescent COVID-19.

This clone has a single count. The rearrangement joins TRBV27 to TRBJ1-5; 7 nucleotides agree with TRBD1. V was pared by 5 bases and J by 4 bases, with 8 bases of the junction left unmatched. This CDR3 is 15 amino acids long. Per the germline V gene, CDR1 is MNHEY and CDR2 is SMNVEV (reference sequence). The CDR3 nucleotides are TGTGCCAGCAGTGCCGGGACAGCAGGTAATCAGCCCCAGCATTTT. Translated: CASSAGTAGNQPQHF.

The chain joins TRBV4-3 to TRBJ2-3; TRBD1 matches 7 bases. Trimming took 1 base from V and 2 from J; bases not matched to a gene: 6. This CDR3 comprises 16 residues. CDR1 LGHNA and CDR2 YSLEER come from the germline V gene. CDR3 coding DNA: TGCGCCAGCAGCCAAGGGTCGACAGGGATCACAGATACGCAGTATTTT. Its protein product is CASSQGSTGITDTQYF.

The chain couples TRBV5-6 to TRBJ2-7, with D possibly matching TRBD1 (5 bases). Germline V gene data show CDR1 as SGHDT and CDR2 as YYEEEE. V lost 4 bases and J lost 6, with 23 bases in between. CDR3 size: 16 residues. CDR3 nucleotides: TGTGCCAGCAGCCTGGGAAGTAGCAGGACATCCCCCGAGCAGTACTTC. Protein sequence: CASSLGSSRTSPEQYF.

The genes are TRBV30 and TRBJ2-2; D is unresolved. The CDR3 runs to 15 residues. V lost 0 bases and J 4 bases, leaving 12 bases between the germline ends. CDR1 GTSNPN and CDR2 SVGIG come from the germline V gene (reference sequence). The CDR3 bases are TGTGCCTGGAGTGTACTATCCTCTGGCACCGGGGAGCTGTTTTTT. Translation gives CAWSVLSSGTGELFF. Full variable domain (outside the CDR3, taken from reference TRBV30 and TRBJ2-2): SQTIHQWPATLVQPVGSPLSLECTVEGTSNPNLYWYRQAAGRGLQLLFYSVGIGQISSEVPQNLSASRPQDRQFILSSKKLLLSDSGFYLCAWSVLSSGTGELFFGEGSRLTVL.

Only a few counts were recorded for this clone. This sequence joins TRBV6-5 and TRBJ2-7, with D possibly TRBD2 on 6 matching bases. This CDR3 is 14 amino acids long. The germline V and J ends were trimmed by 4 bases and 0 bases, with 10 bases remaining between them. Looked up from germline, CDR1 is MNHEY and CDR2 is SVGAGI. The CDR3 DNA follows: TGTGCCAGCAGTTCTCCGGGACTCTCCTACGAGCAGTACTTC. Amino acid sequence: CASSSPGLSYEQYF.

The chain uses TRBV6-6 and TRBJ1-1; 9 bases map to TRBD1. CDR3 length: 16 residues. Germline V lookup: CDR1 MNHNY, CDR2 SVGAGI (reference sequence). The trim removed 2 bases at V and 5 bases at J, leaving 9 bases unmatched. The CDR3 DNA reads TGTGCCAGCAGTTACCCGGGACAGGGTTTGGATACTGAAGCTTTCTTT. Its protein is CASSYPGQGLDTEAFF.

About this clone: One end of the junction does not line up with germline, which may come from a read error. The chain recombines TRBV11-2 with TRBJ2-1; tentatively, D is TRBD1 (5 bases). The CDR3 contains 14 residues. Germline assignment: CDR1 SGHAT and CDR2 FQNNGV. The CDR3 DNA sequence: TGTGCCAGCAGCTTGGGGCAGTCCTATAATGAGCAGTTCTTC. This gives the protein CASSLGQSYNEQFF.

The chain carries TRBV11-3 and TRBJ2-3; perhaps TRBD2 as D (7 bases). V was clipped by 5 bases and J by 5 bases, with 17 bases between them. The germline V gene has CDR1 SGHNT and CDR2 YENEEA. This CDR3 region has 15 residues. CDR3 coding DNA: TGTGCCAGCAGCCCCGAGGGGGGGCAGGGAGATACGCAGTATTTT. Translating gives CASSPEGGQGDTQYF.

This chain joins TRBV5-4 and TRBJ2-7; D unresolved. Germline V gene lookup returns CDR1 SGHNT and CDR2 YYREEE (reference sequence). This CDR3 is 14 amino acids long. Trimming took 0 bases from V and 8 from J, leaving 15 bases between them. The CDR3 reads CASSLEAGFSQQYF. The CDR3 DNA is TGTGCCAGCAGCTTGGAGGCAGGTTTTTCCCAGCAGTACTTC.

This clone was detected a few times. The gene calls are TRBV7-2 and TRBJ1-2; possible D gene TRBD1, 5 bases. V was cut by 5 bases and J by 8 bases, with 15 bases left in between. CDR1 and CDR2 from the germline V gene are SGHTA and FQGNSA. The CDR3 sequence is 13 residues long. DNA for the CDR3: TGTGCCAGCAGCGTTCCGGGGGGTGACGGCTACACCTTC. Its protein is CASSVPGGDGYTF.

V gene TRBV5-6 combines with J gene TRBJ1-2; 12 bases match TRBD1. After removal of 4 bases from V and 8 bases from J, the junction contained 6 bases not matched to a gene. The CDR3 runs to 14 residues. CDR1 and CDR2 from the germline V gene are SGHDT and YYEEEE. The CDR3 nucleotides are TGTGCCAGCAGCCCCGGGACAGGGGGCAGAGGCTACACCTTC. Protein: CASSPGTGGRGYTF.

This clone has just one count. This rearrangement joins TRBV7-9 to TRBJ1-1; no firm D call. The V and J ends lost 1 base and 0 bases respectively, with 12 bases between them. Germline CDR1 SEHNR, CDR2 FQNEAQ (reference sequence). The CDR3 spans 16 residues. CDR3 in amino acids: CASSLVQSEMNTEAFF. As DNA, the CDR3 is TGTGCCAGCAGCTTAGTACAGAGTGAGATGAACACTGAAGCTTTCTTT.

CDR3 protein: CASSLGAFGTDTQYF. The CDR3 nucleotides are TGCGCCAGCAGCTTAGGAGCCTTTGGCACAGATACGCAGTATTTT. The chain is built from TRBV5-1 and TRBJ2-3; D gene ambiguous. The CDR3 covers 15 residues. V gave up 2 bases and J gave up 1 base, with 11 bases separating them. Germline V gene sequence: CDR1 SGHRS, CDR2 YFSETQ.

This chain joins TRBV5-1 and TRBJ1-1; D gene unclear. The CDR3 has 13 residues. Germline V gene sequence: CDR1 SGHRS, CDR2 YFSETQ. The V end lost 2 bases, the J end lost 0 bases, and 5 bases lay between the germline ends. CDR3 DNA: TGCGCCAGCAGCTTTCAAATGAACACTGAAGCTTTCTTT. Encoded protein: CASSFQMNTEAFF.